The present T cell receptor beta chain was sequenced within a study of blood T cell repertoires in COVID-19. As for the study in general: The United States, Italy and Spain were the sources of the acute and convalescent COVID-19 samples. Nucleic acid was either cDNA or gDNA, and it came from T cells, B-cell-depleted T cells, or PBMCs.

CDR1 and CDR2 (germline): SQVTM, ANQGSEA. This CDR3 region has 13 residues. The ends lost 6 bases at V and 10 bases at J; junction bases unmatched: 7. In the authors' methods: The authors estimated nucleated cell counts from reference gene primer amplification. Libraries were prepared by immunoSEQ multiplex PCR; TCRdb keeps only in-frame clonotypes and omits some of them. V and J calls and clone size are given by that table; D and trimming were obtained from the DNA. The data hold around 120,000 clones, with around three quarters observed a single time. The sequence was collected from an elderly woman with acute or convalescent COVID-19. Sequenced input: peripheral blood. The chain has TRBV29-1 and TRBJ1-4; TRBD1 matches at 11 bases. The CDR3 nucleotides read TGCAGCGTCCAAGGACAGGGGGCCGGAAAACTGTTTTTT. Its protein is CSVQGQGAGKLFF.